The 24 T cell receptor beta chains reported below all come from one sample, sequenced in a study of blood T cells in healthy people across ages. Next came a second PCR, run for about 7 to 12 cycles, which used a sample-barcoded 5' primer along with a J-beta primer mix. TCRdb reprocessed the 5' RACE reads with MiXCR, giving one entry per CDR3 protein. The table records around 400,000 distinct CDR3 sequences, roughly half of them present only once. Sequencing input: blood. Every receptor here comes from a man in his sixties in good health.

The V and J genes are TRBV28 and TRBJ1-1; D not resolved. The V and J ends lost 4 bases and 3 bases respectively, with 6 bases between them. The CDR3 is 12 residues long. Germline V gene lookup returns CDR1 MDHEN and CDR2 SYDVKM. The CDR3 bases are TGTGCCAGCAGTTCCTTATACACTGAAGCTTTCTTT. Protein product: CASSSLYTEAFF. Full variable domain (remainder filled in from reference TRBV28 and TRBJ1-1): DVKVTQSSRYLVKRTGEKVFLECVQDMDHENMFWYRQDPGLGLRLIYFSYDVKMKEKGDIPEGYSVSREKKERFSLILESASTNQTSMYLCASSSLYTEAFFGQGTRLTVV.

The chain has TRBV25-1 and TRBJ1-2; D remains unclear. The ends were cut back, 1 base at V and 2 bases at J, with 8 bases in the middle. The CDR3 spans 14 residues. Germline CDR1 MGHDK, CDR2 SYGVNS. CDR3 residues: CASSELRQNYGYTF. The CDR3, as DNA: TGTGCCAGCAGTGAATTACGGCAGAACTATGGCTACACCTTC.

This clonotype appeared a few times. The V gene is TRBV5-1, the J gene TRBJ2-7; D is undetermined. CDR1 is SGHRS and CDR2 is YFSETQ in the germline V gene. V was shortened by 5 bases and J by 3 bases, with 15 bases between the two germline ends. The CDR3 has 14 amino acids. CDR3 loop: CASSPPAALYEQYF. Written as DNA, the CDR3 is TGCGCCAGCAGTCCTCCAGCTGCCCTCTACGAGCAGTACTTC.

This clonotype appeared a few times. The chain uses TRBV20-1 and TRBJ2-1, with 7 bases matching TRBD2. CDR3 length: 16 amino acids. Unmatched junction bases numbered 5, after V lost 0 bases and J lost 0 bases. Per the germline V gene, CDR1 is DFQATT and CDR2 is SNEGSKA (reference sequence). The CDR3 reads CSARDSGATSYNEQFF. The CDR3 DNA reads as TGCAGTGCTAGAGACAGCGGGGCGACCTCCTACAATGAGCAGTTCTTC.

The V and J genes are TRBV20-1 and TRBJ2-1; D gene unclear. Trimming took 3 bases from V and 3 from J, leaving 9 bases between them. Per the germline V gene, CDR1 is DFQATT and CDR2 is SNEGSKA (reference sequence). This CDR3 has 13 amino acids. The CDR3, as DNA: TGCAGTGCTAGGAGACCGAACTACAATGAGCAGTTCTTC. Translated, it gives CSARRPNYNEQFF.

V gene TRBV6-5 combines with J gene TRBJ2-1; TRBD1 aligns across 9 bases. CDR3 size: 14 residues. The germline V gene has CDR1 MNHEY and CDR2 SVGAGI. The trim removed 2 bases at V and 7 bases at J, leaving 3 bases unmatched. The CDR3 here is CASSYATGGNEQFF. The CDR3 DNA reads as TGTGCCAGCAGTTACGCGACAGGGGGGAATGAGCAGTTCTTC.

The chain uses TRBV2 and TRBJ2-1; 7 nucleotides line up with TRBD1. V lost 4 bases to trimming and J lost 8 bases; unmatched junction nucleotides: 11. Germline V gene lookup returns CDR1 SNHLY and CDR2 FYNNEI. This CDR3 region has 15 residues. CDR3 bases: TGTGCCAGCAGTGCAGGGGGAAGGGTTGGTTATGAGCAGTTCTTC. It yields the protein CASSAGGRVGYEQFF.

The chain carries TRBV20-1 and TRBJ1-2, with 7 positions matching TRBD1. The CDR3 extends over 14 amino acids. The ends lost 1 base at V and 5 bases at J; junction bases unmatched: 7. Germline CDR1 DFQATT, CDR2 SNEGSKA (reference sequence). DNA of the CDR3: TGCAGTGCTAGAGTCTACGGGACAGAGTATGGCTACACCTTC. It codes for CSARVYGTEYGYTF.

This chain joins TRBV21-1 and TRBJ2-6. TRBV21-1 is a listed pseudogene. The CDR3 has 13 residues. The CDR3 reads CASRRQGANALTF. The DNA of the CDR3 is TGTGCCAGCAGGCGGCAGGGGGCCAACGCCCTGACTTTC.

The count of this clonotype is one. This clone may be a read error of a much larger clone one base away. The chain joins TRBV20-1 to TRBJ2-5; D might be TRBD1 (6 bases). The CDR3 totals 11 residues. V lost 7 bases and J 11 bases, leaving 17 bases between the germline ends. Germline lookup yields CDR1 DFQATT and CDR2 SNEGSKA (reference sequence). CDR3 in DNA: TGCAGTGTACCCGGGGACACTGAGCAGTACTTC. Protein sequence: CSVPGDTEQYF.

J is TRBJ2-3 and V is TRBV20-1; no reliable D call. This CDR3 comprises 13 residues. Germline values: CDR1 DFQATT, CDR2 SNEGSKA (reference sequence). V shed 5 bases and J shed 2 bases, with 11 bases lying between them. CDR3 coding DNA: TGCAGTGCTCGAGGCGGCGCCACAGATACGCAGTATTTT. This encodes CSARGGATDTQYF.

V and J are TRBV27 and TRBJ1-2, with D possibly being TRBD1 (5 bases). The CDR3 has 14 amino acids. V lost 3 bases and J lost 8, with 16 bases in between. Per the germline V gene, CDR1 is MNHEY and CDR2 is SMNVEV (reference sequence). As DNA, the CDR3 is TGTGCCAGCAGTTTGGGCAGGGCTCAAATAGGCTACACCTTC. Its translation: CASSLGRAQIGYTF.

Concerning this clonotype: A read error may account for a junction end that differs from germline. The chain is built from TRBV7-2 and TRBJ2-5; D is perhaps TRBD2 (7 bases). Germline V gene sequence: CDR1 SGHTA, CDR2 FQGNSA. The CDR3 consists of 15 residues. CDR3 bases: TGTGCTAGCAGCTTAGGGGGGGCCGGGGGGAACGGGCAGTACTTC. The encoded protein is CASSLGGAGGNGQYF.

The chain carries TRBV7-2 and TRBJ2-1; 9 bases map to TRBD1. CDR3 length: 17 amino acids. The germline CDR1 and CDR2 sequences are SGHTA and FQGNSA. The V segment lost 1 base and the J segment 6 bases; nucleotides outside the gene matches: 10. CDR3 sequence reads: CASSLGQGQGPLNEQFF. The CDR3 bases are TGTGCCAGCAGCTTAGGTCAAGGACAGGGGCCCCTCAATGAGCAGTTCTTC.

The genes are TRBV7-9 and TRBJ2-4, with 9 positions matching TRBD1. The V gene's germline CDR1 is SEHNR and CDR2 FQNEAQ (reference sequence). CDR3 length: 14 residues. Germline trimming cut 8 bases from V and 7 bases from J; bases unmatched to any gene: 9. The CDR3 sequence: CASGEGQGANIQYF. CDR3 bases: TGTGCCAGCGGGGAGGGACAGGGCGCGAACATTCAGTACTTC. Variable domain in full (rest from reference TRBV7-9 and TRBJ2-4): DTGVSQNPRHKITKRGQNVTFRCDPISEHNRLYWYRQTLGQGPEFLTYFQNEAQLEKSRLLSDRFSAERPKGSFSTLEIQRTEQGDSAMYLCASGEGQGANIQYFGAGTRLSVL.

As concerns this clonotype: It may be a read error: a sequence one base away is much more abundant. CDR3 in DNA: TGTGCCACCAGCATAGAAACCCTTGCGGAGCGGTACTACAATGAGCAGTACTTC. Amino acid sequence: CATSIETLAERYYNEQYF. This chain connects TRBV15 to TRBJ2-1; weak D call: TRBD2 (5 bases). The end of the DNA fits TRBJ2-7 better, so the J call may be wrong. Germline assignment: CDR1 LNHNV and CDR2 YYDKDF (reference sequence). CDR3 length: 18 residues.

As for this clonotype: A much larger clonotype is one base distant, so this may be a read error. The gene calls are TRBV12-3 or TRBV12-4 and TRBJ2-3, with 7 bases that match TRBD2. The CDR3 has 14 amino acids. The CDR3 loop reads CTSSFGGSGDTQYF. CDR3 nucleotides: TGTACCAGCAGTTTCGGCGGGAGCGGAGATACGCAGTATTTT.

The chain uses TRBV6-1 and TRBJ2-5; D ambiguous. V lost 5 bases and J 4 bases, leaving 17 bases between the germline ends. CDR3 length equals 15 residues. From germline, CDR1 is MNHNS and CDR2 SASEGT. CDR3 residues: CASSQYRAPGETQYF. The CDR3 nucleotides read TGTGCCAGCAGTCAGTACCGGGCCCCAGGAGAGACCCAGTACTTC.

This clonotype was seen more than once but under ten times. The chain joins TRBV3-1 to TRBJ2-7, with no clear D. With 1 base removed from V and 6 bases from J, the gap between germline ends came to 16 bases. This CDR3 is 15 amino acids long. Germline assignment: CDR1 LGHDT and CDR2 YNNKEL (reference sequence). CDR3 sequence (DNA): TGTGCCAGCAGCCAAGTACGATCCACAAGGGCCGAGCAGTACTTC. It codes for CASSQVRSTRAEQYF.

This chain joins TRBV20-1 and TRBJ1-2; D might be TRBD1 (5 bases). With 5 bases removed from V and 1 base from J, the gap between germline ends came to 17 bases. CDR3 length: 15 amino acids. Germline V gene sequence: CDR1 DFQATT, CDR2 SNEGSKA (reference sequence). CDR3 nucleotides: TGCAGTGCTCGCATTTCACAGGCTAGTAACTATGGCTACACCTTC. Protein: CSARISQASNYGYTF.

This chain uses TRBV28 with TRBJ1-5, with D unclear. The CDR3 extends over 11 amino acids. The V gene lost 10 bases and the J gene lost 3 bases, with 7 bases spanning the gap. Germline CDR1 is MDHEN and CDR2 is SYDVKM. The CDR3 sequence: CATADNQPQHF. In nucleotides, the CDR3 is TGTGCCACAGCGGACAATCAGCCCCAGCATTTT.

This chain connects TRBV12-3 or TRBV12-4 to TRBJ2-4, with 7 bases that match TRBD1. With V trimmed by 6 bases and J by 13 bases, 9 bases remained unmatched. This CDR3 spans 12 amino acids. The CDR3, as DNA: TGTGCCAGCAGCCTGGGACAGCTCAAGCAGTACTTC. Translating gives CASSLGQLKQYF.

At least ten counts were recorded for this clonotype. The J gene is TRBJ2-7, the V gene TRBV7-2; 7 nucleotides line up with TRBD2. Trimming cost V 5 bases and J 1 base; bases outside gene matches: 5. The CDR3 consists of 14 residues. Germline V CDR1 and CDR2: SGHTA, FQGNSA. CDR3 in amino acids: CASSPGLQSYEQYF. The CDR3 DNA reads TGTGCCAGCAGCCCGGGACTACAATCCTACGAGCAGTACTTC. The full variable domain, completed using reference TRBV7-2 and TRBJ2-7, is GAGVSQSPSNKVTEKGKDVELRCDPISGHTALYWYRQSLGQGLEFLIYFQGNSAPDKSGLPSDRFSAERTGGSVSTLTIQRTQQEDSAVYLCASSPGLQSYEQYFGPGTRLTVT.

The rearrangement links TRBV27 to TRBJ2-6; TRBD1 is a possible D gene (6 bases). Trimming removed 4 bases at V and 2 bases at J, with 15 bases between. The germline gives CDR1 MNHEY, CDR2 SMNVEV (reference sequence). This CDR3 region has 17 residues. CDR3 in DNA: TGTGCCAGCAGTTCATGGGGGCCCTCCCCTGGGGCCAACGTCCTGACTTTC. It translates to CASSSWGPSPGANVLTF.